These T cell receptor beta chains were read from a single sample in a study of liver allograft versus peripheral blood T cells. TCRdb itself ran the reads through MiXCR, one entry per CDR3 protein. This sample yields about 2,800 distinct CDR3 sequences, of which more than 14% are seen a single time; around 41% belongs to the top ten. The source is a human patient who had a liver transplant. Some of the T cells may derive from the graft donor. Each CDR3 is given with its conserved first and last residue. A D gene is named only where the DNA matches it firmly. Clone size is given for some rows only: seen once, a few or many times, or a class if the clone is expanded.

D: NA; J: TRBJ1-4; V: TRBV5-4; size: many; DNA: TGTGCCAGCAGCATAGATAGGGGGGCGGGTCATGAAAAACTGTTTTTT; CDR3: CASSIDRGAGHEKLFF
D: NA; J: TRBJ1-5; V: TRBV7-9; size: medium-sized; DNA: TGTGCCAGCAGCAGCTACAATCAGCCCCAGCATTTT; CDR3: CASSSYNQPQHF
D: TRBD2; J: TRBJ2-7; V: TRBV5-5; size: NA; DNA: TGTGCCAGCAGCTTGGGACTAGCGGGGGGGTTTGTGCAGTACTTC; CDR3: CASSLGLAGGFVQYF
D: NA; J: TRBJ1-5; V: TRBV10-3; size: medium-sized; DNA: TGTGCCATCAGTGAACGGGGCGATCAGCCCCAGCATTTT; CDR3: CAISERGDQPQHF
D: TRBD2; J: TRBJ2-2; V: TRBV27; size: few; DNA: TGTGCCAGTTCTCCTAGCGGGGGAGGGGCAGAGGAGCTGTTTTTT; CDR3: CASSPSGGGAEELFF
D: NA; J: TRBJ1-1; V: TRBV13; size: medium-sized; DNA: TGTGCCAGCAGCTTCTGGGACAACATGAACACTGAAGCTTTCTTT; CDR3: CASSFWDNMNTEAFF
D: NA; J: TRBJ1-5; V: TRBV6-1; size: many; DNA: TGTGCCAGCAGTGGGACGCCTTATAGCAATCAGCCCCAGCATTTT; CDR3: CASSGTPYSNQPQHF
D: NA; J: TRBJ2-2; V: TRBV6-5; size: medium-sized; DNA: TGTGCCAGCAGTTACTGGCAGCTGAACACCGGGGAGCTGTTTTTT; CDR3: CASSYWQLNTGELFF
D: NA; J: TRBJ2-4; V: TRBV2; size: NA; DNA: TGTGCCAGCAGTCTGCCCCGCGGTGGAGCCAAAAACATTCAGTACTTC; CDR3: CASSLPRGGAKNIQYF
D: NA; J: TRBJ1-6; V: TRBV6-6; size: few; DNA: TGTGCCAGCGCCGCGGGGGCCGGTAATTCACCCCTCCACTTT; CDR3: CASAAGAGNSPLHF
D: NA; J: TRBJ2-2; V: TRBV9; size: NA; DNA: TGTGCCAGCAGCGTATCCCGGGGGGCCGGTAACACCGGGGAGCTGTTTTTT; CDR3: CASSVSRGAGNTGELFF
D: TRBD1; J: TRBJ1-1; V: TRBV5-4; size: medium-sized; DNA: TGTGCCAGCAGCGACTTCACAGGGGGTTACACTGAAGCTTTCTTT; CDR3: CASSDFTGGYTEAFF
D: NA; J: TRBJ1-1; V: TRBV13; size: large; DNA: TGTGCCAGCATCGAGGCAGGGATCACTGAAGCTTTCTTT; CDR3: CASIEAGITEAFF
D: TRBD1; J: TRBJ2-1; V: TRBV6-1; size: medium-sized; DNA: TGTGCCAGCAGTGGGATGGACAGGGACCCTGAGCAGTTCTTC; CDR3: CASSGMDRDPEQFF
D: TRBD1; J: TRBJ2-7; V: TRBV20-1; size: many; DNA: TGCAGTGCTAGGACAGGGGTGAGGTACGAGCAGTACTTC; CDR3: CSARTGVRYEQYF
D: NA; J: TRBJ2-1; V: TRBV13; size: large; DNA: TGTGCCAGCCTACTAGGACCCGGTTTCAATGAGCAGTTCTTC; CDR3: CASLLGPGFNEQFF
D: NA; J: TRBJ1-1; V: TRBV28; size: medium-sized; DNA: TGTGCCAGCAGTTCAGTGTTCGTCCGGACACCTAACACTGAAGCTTTCTTT; CDR3: CASSSVFVRTPNTEAFF
D: NA; J: TRBJ1-1; V: TRBV10-3; size: large; DNA: TGTGCCATCAGTGAGTCGGGGACGGTGAACACTGAAGCTTTCTTT; CDR3: CAISESGTVNTEAFF
D: NA; J: TRBJ2-1; V: TRBV28; size: medium-sized; DNA: TGTGCCAGCAGGCCTCTAGTGATATCCTACAATGAGCAGTTCTTC; CDR3: CASRPLVISYNEQFF
D: TRBD1; J: TRBJ1-1; V: TRBV27; size: medium-sized; DNA: TGTGCCAGCAGTTTATGGGGGACAGGGAGAACTGAAGCTTTCTTT; CDR3: CASSLWGTGRTEAFF
D: NA; J: TRBJ1-6; V: TRBV10-3; size: large; DNA: TGTGCCATCAGTGTCAGCTCCTATAATTCACCCCTCCACTTT; CDR3: CAISVSSYNSPLHF
D: NA; J: TRBJ2-2; V: TRBV20-1; size: NA; DNA: TGCAGTGCTAGAGTCCTACAGGACTCCGGGGAGCTGTTTTTT; CDR3: CSARVLQDSGELFF
D: NA; J: TRBJ1-1; V: TRBV9; size: medium-sized; DNA: TGTGCCAGCAGCTACGATGGGGGGAACACTGAAGCTTTCTTT; CDR3: CASSYDGGNTEAFF
D: TRBD2; J: TRBJ2-1; V: TRBV9; size: medium-sized; DNA: TGTGCCAGCAGCGCCGAAAAGCGGGGGACCTACAATGAGCAGTTCTTC; CDR3: CASSAEKRGTYNEQFF
D: TRBD2; J: TRBJ2-3; V: TRBV12-3/TRBV12-4; size: NA; DNA: TGTGCCAGCAGTTTCGCGGGGGGGTTGGGCACAGATACGCAGTATTTT; CDR3: CASSFAGGLGTDTQYF
D: NA; J: TRBJ1-1; V: TRBV2; size: NA; DNA: TGTGCCAGCAGTACGGGGTTAGGGGCCACTGAAGCTTTCTTT; CDR3: CASSTGLGATEAFF
D: NA; J: TRBJ2-3; V: TRBV27; size: many; DNA: TGTGCCAGCAGTTTTTACAGCACAGATACGCAGTATTTT; CDR3: CASSFYSTDTQYF
D: TRBD2; J: TRBJ2-1; V: TRBV27; size: many; DNA: TGTGCCAGCAGTTTATCGCGGGGGGGCAACAATGAGCAGTTCTTC; CDR3: CASSLSRGGNNEQFF
D: NA; J: TRBJ1-1; V: TRBV18; size: medium-sized; DNA: TGTGCCAGCTCACCTCGTGACGGGGGAAACACTGAAGCTTTCTTT; CDR3: CASSPRDGGNTEAFF
D: NA; J: TRBJ1-2; V: TRBV6-2/TRBV6-3; size: many; DNA: TGTGCCAGCAGTTTTTTCGAGTCTCCACGATGGCACTATGGCTACACCTTC; CDR3: CASSFFESPRWHYGYTF
D: NA; J: TRBJ1-2; V: TRBV6-5; size: medium-sized; DNA: TGTGCCAGCAGTTACGGACTACCGCCTAACAACTATGGCTACACCTTC; CDR3: CASSYGLPPNNYGYTF
D: TRBD1; J: TRBJ1-5; V: TRBV27; size: medium-sized; DNA: TGTGCCAGCAGCTCTGACAGGGATCGGCCCCAGCATTTT; CDR3: CASSSDRDRPQHF
D: TRBD1; J: TRBJ1-2; V: TRBV12-5; size: medium-sized; DNA: TGTGCTAGTGGTTGGGGGGACAGTCTCCACTATGGCTACACCTTC; CDR3: CASGWGDSLHYGYTF
D: TRBD2; J: TRBJ2-1; V: TRBV15; size: NA; DNA: TGTGCCACCGGTACTAGCGGGTACAATGAGCAGTTCTTC; CDR3: CATGTSGYNEQFF
D: NA; J: TRBJ2-7; V: TRBV5-3; size: NA; DNA: TGTGCCAGAAGCTTTCTCAGGGAGATCTACGAGCAGTACTTC; CDR3: CARSFLREIYEQYF